A single T cell receptor beta chain is shown here with its context. The antigen it binds to is not known. One base away there is no much larger clone; base qualities are not given. According to the study, the label for this sample's time point signals: baseline before first vaccination. The vaccinee samples were drawn from two UK trials, COV001 and COV002, one of which was a single-blind randomized controlled phase 2/3 trial testing AZD1222 (ChAdOx1 nCoV-19) in healthy adults. For TCRbeta chain sequencing, PBMC samples from trial participants were taken at day 0 and at day 28 after the second dose. The data were obtained in a study of T cell responses to AZD1222 COVID-19 vaccine listed by TCRdb under 2021. About the full investigation: AZD1222 recipients with second doses at about 4 weeks or about 12 weeks were pooled, because spike-specific TCR depth and breadth did not differ between schedules. TCR sequencing covered 233 trial participants: 200 to 210 given two doses of AZD1222 and 26 given two doses of MenACWY control vaccine. Trial participants were enrolled by age into subgroups of 18-55, 56-69 and 70-plus years, and roughly 150, 30 and 60 TCR-sequenced participants, respectively, were included in these subgroups. Overall study outcomes, separate from this receptor: The 56-69-year group was small, and its depth increase did not reach significance, likely because of low power. Epitopes outside the regions mutated in the B.1.351 and B.1.1.7 variants were reportedly recognized by nearly half of the unique spike-specific TCRs. After two AZD1222 doses, both the breadth and the depth of spike-specific TCRs were significantly higher than at day 0 and than in MenACWY recipients. Most participants were white British and females outnumbered males, and the authors suggested that clonal diversity may have been underestimated. The whole spike protein was spanned by vaccine-associated CD4 TCRs, and dominant responses were seen in regions 160-218 and 743-854. Conclusions about previously exposed vaccinees were limited because only six AZD1222 recipients were SARS-CoV-2 seropositive at baseline. No day 14 peak-response samples were available, so repertoires were characterized only after the peak T cell response.

The CDR3 regions of human TCRbeta chains were subjected to immunosequencing. Under the source paper's analysis protocol: TCRs in the repertoires were matched against a reference library of SARS-CoV-2-specific TCRs that had been generated with the MIRA antigen-specificity platform. Breadth was defined as the fraction of unique TCRs that were SARS-CoV-2-associated, and depth was defined as the fraction of total T cells that were SARS-CoV-2-associated. Using the MIRA data, each spike-specific TCR was mapped to the spike region that the TCR reacts to and placed in a CD4 or CD8 class. Log10-transformed breadth and depth values were compared by one-way ANOVA with Sidak's multiple comparisons tests. Drawn from immuneACCESS, this table holds only the in-frame rearrangements with V and J called that TCRdb kept. Clones are partly lost; checked studies trace under half to an unresolved V gene and leave the rest unexplained. The DNA gave D and trimming, while V, J and clone size come from that table. The sample table records roughly 140,000 clones; roughly 92% of these occur just once. Together, the top ten hold over 1.5% of the sample.

Clipping removes 6 bases from V and 1 base from J, with 18 as the unmatched junction base count. CDR1 and CDR2 are read off the germline V gene as MDHEN and SYDVKM. The CDR3 has 21 amino acids, counting the end cysteine and phenylalanine. CDR3 DNA is the only sequence kept; it has 63 bases, read in frame from the first base. This receptor was obtained from an adult in good health. The sample here was peripheral blood, taken on day 0 of AZD1222 vaccination. This chain joins TRBV28 to TRBJ2-3, with 14 bases aligning to TRBD2. The DNA sequence follows: TGTGCCAGCAGGCCCCGGACTAGCGGGAGGATGAGTCATCCGGGCACAGATACGCAGTATTTT. It is translated as CASRPRTSGRMSHPGTDTQYF. When the CDR3 is completed using the reference TRBV28 and TRBJ2-3 genes on either side, the full variable domain is DVKVTQSSRYLVKRTGEKVFLECVQDMDHENMFWYRQDPGLGLRLIYFSYDVKMKEKGDIPEGYSVSREKKERFSLILESASTNQTSMYLCASRPRTSGRMSHPGTDTQYFGPGTRLTVL.